This T cell receptor beta chain stems from a study of vaccination effects on CD4 cells after COVID-19. Study background: All participants had two doses of either the BNT162b2 or mRNA-1273 vaccine.

Concerning this clone itself: Its specificity is unknown.

The V segment lost 4 bases and the J segment 2 bases; nucleotides outside the gene matches: 3. The CDR3 loop spans 14 amino acids. The germline V gene encodes CDR1 MNHEY and CDR2 SVGEGT. Broader study findings: Missing from the study were early post-infection timepoints, and its convalescent patients were few. Cross-reaction with common cold coronaviruses was seen in only 1 of 255 vaccine-induced clones from healthy vaccinees.

Before sequencing took place, the ViraFEST assay used viral peptide pools to expand antigen-specific CD4+ T cells. An approximately 10-day culture period preceded the isolation of CD4+ T cells. The healthy vaccine recipients, who had no prior SARS-CoV-2 infection, showed negative nucleocapsid antibodies. Days 3 and 7 saw half the medium replaced with IL-2 medium. Sequenced by immunoSEQ multiplex PCR; TCRdb stores in-frame clones only, minus some. The sample shows 60,000 to 65,000 clones, less than 80% of them seen only once. The sample in question was CD4+ T cells from PBMCs cultured with HCoV-OC43 spike peptides, obtained before COVID-19 vaccination. The subset here: HCoV-OC43 spike overlapping peptide pool stimulation. The TCR was taken from a human donor who received a COVID-19 vaccine. The V and J genes are TRBV6-2 or TRBV6-3 and TRBJ2-7; 9 bases map to TRBD2. CDR3 in DNA: TGTGCCAGCAGTTCTCGCGGGGGGGCCTACGAGCAGTACGTC. Translating it yields CASSSRGGAYEQYV.